The clone carrying this T cell receptor (beta chain) was observed once. What it binds is not known. These data are taken from a study of T cell responses to AZD1222 COVID-19 vaccine. For the study at large: Both about-4-week and about-12-week second-dose recipients were combined. Overall study results and limits: Repertoire sampling occurred only after the peak T cell response.

Libraries were prepared by immunoSEQ multiplex PCR; TCRdb keeps only in-frame clonotypes and omits some of them. The sample consists of over 130,000 clones, around 88% of them appearing once. Trimming removed 0 bases from V and 0 bases from J, with 6 bases in between. CDR1 is KGHSH, CDR2 LQKENI, per germline. This CDR3 is built from 15 residues. The sample here was peripheral blood, taken on day 0 of AZD1222 vaccination. The TCR was taken from an adult in good health. The chain recombines TRBV18 with TRBJ2-1; the D is unclear. Here the CDR3 reads CASSPPLTSYNEQFF. CDR3 coding DNA: TGTGCCAGCTCACCACCCCTTACCTCCTACAATGAGCAGTTCTTC.